What follows is one T cell receptor (beta chain) and its context. The sample belongs to a study of blood T cell repertoires in COVID-19. Study-wide background: Sample material is recorded as cDNA or gDNA derived from T cells, B-cell-depleted T cells, or PBMCs.

Original data processing: Reference gene primer amplification gave estimated nucleated cell counts. TCRdb's table, derived via immunoSEQ multiplex PCR, lists solely in-frame clones and lacks some. V and J calls and clone size are given by that table; D and trimming were obtained from the DNA. The sample shows 150,000 or so clones, 70% to 85% of them seen only once. The CDR3 spans 14 residues. Per the germline V gene, CDR1 is KGHSH and CDR2 is LQKENI. V lost 4 bases to trimming and J lost 4 bases, with 14 bases between them. The sequencing input was peripheral blood. The V and J genes are TRBV18 and TRBJ2-7, with unresolved D. The clonotype comes from a man in his sixties with COVID-19, enrolled during active disease. The CDR3 is CASSREGQAYEQYF. CDR3 DNA: TGTGCCAGCTCACGAGAAGGCCAGGCTTACGAGCAGTACTTC.